The 16 T cell receptor beta chains below were found in one sample sequenced in a study of T cell changes during pregnancy in multiple sclerosis. Only in-frame clones appear in the TCRdb table, and some are missing; sequencing was by immunoSEQ multiplex PCR. In the table there are about 75,000 clones, nearly 95% of which are singletons. Sequences were derived from CD4+ T cells from peripheral blood mononuclear cells, sampled after pregnancy. These TCRs come from a female donor with multiple sclerosis, enrolled in a pregnancy study.

CDR3 bases: TGCAGCGTTGGACGGCGCTCCACGACTACCGATACGCAGTATTTT. Translation gives CSVGRRSTTTDTQYF. The chain uses TRBV29-1 and TRBJ2-3; possibly TRBD2 for D (5 bases). With 4 bases removed from V and 6 bases from J, the gap between germline ends came to 20 bases. Looked up from germline, CDR1 is SQVTM and CDR2 is ANQGSEA. CDR3 size: 15 residues.

Remarks on this clone: In the same sample, other DNA sequences code for this CDR3. V gene TRBV18 combines with J gene TRBJ1-1; 9 nucleotides line up with TRBD1. The germline CDR1 and CDR2 sequences are KGHSH and LQKENI. V shed 2 bases and J 5 bases; nucleotides not matched to a gene: 3. The CDR3 sequence is 14 residues long. For the CDR3, the DNA is TGTGCCAGCTCACCAGGACAGGGGAGGACTGAAGCTTTCTTT. It yields the protein CASSPGQGRTEAFF.

The V and J genes are TRBV18 and TRBJ1-2, with 8 positions matching TRBD1. Germline CDR1 is KGHSH and CDR2 is LQKENI. J lost 8 bases, V lost 1 base, and 15 bases had no gene match. The CDR3 contains 17 residues. CDR3 sequence reads: CASSPRSGQASLGGYTF. CDR3 DNA sequence: TGTGCCAGCTCACCACGCTCGGGACAGGCCAGTCTCGGGGGCTACACCTTC. The variable domain in full, completed from reference TRBV18 and TRBJ1-2, reads NAGVMQNPRHLVRRRGQEARLRCSPMKGHSHVYWYRQLPEEGLKFMVYLQKENIIDESGMPKERFSAEFPKEGPSILRIQQVVRGDSAAYFCASSPRSGQASLGGYTFGSGTRLTVV.

The chain uses TRBV28 and TRBJ2-1; 9 positions match TRBD2. The CDR3 loop spans 15 amino acids. Germline trimming cut 6 bases from V and 8 bases from J; bases unmatched to any gene: 11. Germline V gene lookup returns CDR1 MDHEN and CDR2 SYDVKM. The CDR3 nucleotides read TGTGCCAGCAGCCTCTTAGGCGGGAGGGGCGATGAGCAGTTCTTC. Amino acid sequence: CASSLLGGRGDEQFF.

The chain links TRBV25-1 to TRBJ1-5; D perhaps matches TRBD1 (6 bases). The V end lost 1 base, the J end lost 7 bases, and 8 bases lay between the germline ends. The CDR3 spans 13 residues. Germline V CDR1 and CDR2: MGHDK, SYGVNS. As DNA, the CDR3 is TGTGCCAGCAGTGAATCAGGGGTGCAGCCCCAGCATTTT. This gives the protein CASSESGVQPQHF.

The chain couples TRBV28 to TRBJ2-2, with 8 bases lining up with TRBD2. The CDR3 extends over 13 amino acids. CDR1 MDHEN and CDR2 SYDVKM come from the germline V gene. Trimming cost V 5 bases and J 8 bases; bases outside gene matches: 4. The CDR3 is CASSPRLAGELFF. DNA for the CDR3: TGTGCCAGCAGTCCCCGACTAGCGGGGGAGCTGTTTTTT.

The V and J genes are TRBV21-1 and TRBJ1-1. TRBV21-1 is listed as a pseudogene. CDR3 length equals 16 residues. CDR3 sequence (DNA): TGTGCCAGCAGCAAATGCGGCGGGGAAATGAACACTGAAGCTTTCTTT. This translates into CASSKCGGEMNTEAFF.

The chain carries TRBV5-8 and TRBJ1-1; unclear D gene. The V end was cut by 6 bases, the J end by 11 bases, with 26 bases between. The germline V gene has CDR1 SGHTS and CDR2 YDEGEE. This CDR3 is 15 amino acids long. The CDR3 nucleotides are TGTGCCAGCACCACGGGAACAGTAAGTCTTAAAACGGCTTTCTTT. Its translation: CASTTGTVSLKTAFF.

V usage is TRBV30 and J usage is TRBJ2-3, with a weak D call TRBD1 (5 bases). Trimming removed 8 bases from V and 1 base from J, with 13 bases in between. This CDR3 contains 13 residues. CDR1 and CDR2 (germline): GTSNPN, SVGIG (reference sequence). CDR3: CATQVPRTDTQYF. In DNA, the CDR3 is TGTGCCACACAGGTCCCACGCACAGATACGCAGTATTTT.

V and J are TRBV5-1 and TRBJ1-4; D gene unclear. The germline V gene encodes CDR1 SGHRS and CDR2 YFSETQ. Trimming cost V 4 bases and J 8 bases, with 15 bases left between them. This CDR3 spans 14 amino acids. CDR3 coding DNA: TGCGCCAGCAGCCCCCTAGGCTCGAGGGAAAAACTGTTTTTT. It yields the protein CASSPLGSREKLFF.

The chain links TRBV7-2 to TRBJ2-3; 10 bases fit TRBD2. V lost 5 bases to trimming and J lost 4 bases; unmatched junction nucleotides: 9. This CDR3 spans 16 amino acids. Germline values: CDR1 SGHTA, CDR2 FQGNSA. CDR3 protein: CASSPDPSGSPDTQYF. CDR3 nucleotide sequence: TGTGCCAGCAGCCCGGACCCTAGCGGGAGCCCAGATACGCAGTATTTT.

The chain is built from TRBV29-1 and TRBJ2-5, with D perhaps TRBD1 (6 bases). CDR3 length: 13 amino acids. With 6 bases removed from V and 4 bases from J, the gap between germline ends came to 15 bases. CDR1 and CDR2 (germline): SQVTM, ANQGSEA. The CDR3 sequence: CSVGQFVGETQYF. CDR3 coding DNA: TGCAGCGTAGGACAGTTCGTCGGAGAGACCCAGTACTTC.

The CDR3 region has the DNA TGCGCCAGCAGCTTGAAGCACCCGAACACCGGGGAGCTGTTTTTT. Its protein product is CASSLKHPNTGELFF. The rearrangement links TRBV5-1 to TRBJ2-2; D call uncertain. The germline V gene has CDR1 SGHRS and CDR2 YFSETQ. The V end was cut by 1 base, the J end by 0 bases, with 7 bases between. CDR3 length equals 15 residues.

The V and J genes are TRBV23-1 and TRBJ2-1; D possibly corresponds to TRBD2 (5 bases). TRBV23-1 is an open reading frame, and its role is uncertain. CDR3 length: 12 residues. V lost 0 bases, J lost 8 bases, and 5 bases lay in between. CDR3 sequence: CASSQSRDEQFF. The CDR3 nucleotides read TGCGCCAGCAGTCAATCGAGGGATGAGCAGTTCTTC.

This chain uses TRBV7-2 with TRBJ2-6; TRBD2 agrees at 8 bases. The CDR3 runs to 17 residues. From germline, CDR1 is SGHTA and CDR2 FQGNSA. The V segment lost 5 bases and the J segment 2 bases; nucleotides outside the gene matches: 8. For the CDR3, the DNA is TGTGCCAGCAGCCCCACCGGGACTAGTACTGGGGCCAACGTCCTGACTTTC. Translating gives CASSPTGTSTGANVLTF.

V gene TRBV30 combines with J gene TRBJ1-1, with no clear D. The CDR3 spans 15 residues. CDR1 and CDR2 from the germline V gene are GTSNPN and SVGIG (reference sequence). Trimming pared 2 bases from V and 9 bases from J, leaving 22 bases between. CDR3 DNA sequence: TGTGCCTGGAGTCCAGAAAAGGCTGGGTACAGAAAAGCTTTCTTT. The encoded protein is CAWSPEKAGYRKAFF.